These 19 T cell receptor beta chains originate from one sample sequenced in a study of beta chain features in type 1 diabetes. Whole-study results and caveats: Shorter TCRB CDR3s, moderately but significantly so, were found in Type 1 diabetes patients in all four CD4+ subsets.

Sequenced material consisted of expressed TCRB transcripts (all of the isolated RNA was reverse transcribed). The repertoire was sequenced with immunoSEQ multiplex PCR; TCRdb's copy has only in-frame clones and lacks some. The data show about 280,000 clones, with approximately 15% seen just once and less than 0.02% held by the top ten. These receptors have no identified antigens. The sample was naive CD4+ T cells from blood. These TCRs come from a man younger than 30 with type 1 diabetes.

This clone was observed a few times. The chain employs TRBV11-2 and TRBJ1-2; 8 bases match TRBD1. V shed 4 bases, J shed 6 bases, and the junction held 10 bases outside the gene matches. Germline loops: CDR1 SGHAT, CDR2 FQNNGV. The CDR3 consists of 15 residues. The CDR3 DNA reads TGTGCCAGCAGCTCCTGGGACAGGTACGGCCATGGCTACACCTTC. Translating it yields CASSSWDRYGHGYTF.

This clone came up a few times. The chain couples TRBV4-3 to TRBJ1-2, with 9 bases identical to TRBD1. The V segment lost 4 bases and the J segment 3 bases; nucleotides outside the gene matches: 6. Germline V CDR1 and CDR2: LGHNA, YSLEER. This CDR3 has 15 amino acids. This CDR3 is CASSPLRTGDYGYTF. For the CDR3, the DNA is TGCGCCAGCAGCCCCTTAAGGACAGGGGACTATGGCTACACCTTC.

The chain is built from TRBV11-2 and TRBJ2-5, with 8 bases lining up with TRBD2. CDR3 length: 15 amino acids. Germline CDR1 is SGHAT and CDR2 is FQNNGV. J lost 6 bases, V lost 5 bases, and 11 bases had no gene match. CDR3 nucleotides: TGTGCCAGCAGCCCCCTCACGGGGGGGCCCAAGACCCAGTACTTC. The encoded protein is CASSPLTGGPKTQYF.

V and J are TRBV7-2 and TRBJ1-3, with D possibly TRBD1 on 5 matching bases. The length of the CDR3 is 19 residues. CDR1 is SGHTA, CDR2 FQGNSA, per germline. V was trimmed by 3 bases and J by 0 bases, leaving 21 bases between them. The CDR3 coding sequence is TGTGCCAGCAGCTTGGGGGAGGCAGGGCCCTTCATCTCTGGAAACACCATATATTTT. Encoded protein: CASSLGEAGPFISGNTIYF. The variable domain in full, completed from reference TRBV7-2 and TRBJ1-3, reads GAGVSQSPSNKVTEKGKDVELRCDPISGHTALYWYRQSLGQGLEFLIYFQGNSAPDKSGLPSDRFSAERTGGSVSTLTIQRTQQEDSAVYLCASSLGEAGPFISGNTIYFGEGSWLTVV.

The V call is TRBV7-2, the J call TRBJ1-2, with 10 bases fitting TRBD1. V was pared by 8 bases and J by 4 bases, with 1 base of the junction left unmatched. The germline CDR1 and CDR2 sequences are SGHTA and FQGNSA. This CDR3 is 12 amino acids long. CDR3 sequence (DNA): TGTGCCAGCGGGACAGGGGCCTATGGCTACACCTTC. Protein sequence: CASGTGAYGYTF.

V and J are TRBV5-1 and TRBJ2-7; 8 bases align to TRBD2. Unmatched junction bases numbered 11, after V lost 4 bases and J lost 2 bases. The germline V gene encodes CDR1 SGHRS and CDR2 YFSETQ. This CDR3 has 16 amino acids. The DNA of the CDR3 is TGCGCCAGCAGCGTCCGGGTAGCGGGGTCACCCTACGAGCAGTACTTC. Its protein is CASSVRVAGSPYEQYF.

This chain joins TRBV28 and TRBJ2-7; TRBD1 matches 10 bases. V trimming: 6 bases; J trimming: 4 bases; junction bases outside the gene matches: 9. CDR3 length: 15 amino acids. Germline loops: CDR1 MDHEN, CDR2 SYDVKM. For the CDR3, the DNA is TGTGCCAGCAGCCGGGGGGACAGGGGAGGGTACGAGCAGTACTTC. Encoded protein: CASSRGDRGGYEQYF.

The J gene is TRBJ2-5, the V gene TRBV5-1; TRBD1 aligns across 10 bases. The CDR3 loop spans 17 amino acids. The germline CDR1 and CDR2 sequences are SGHRS and YFSETQ. Trimming at V came to 2 bases and at J to 1 base, leaving 8 bases not matched to a gene. The CDR3 here is CASSFYRQGATQETQYF. CDR3 nucleotide sequence: TGCGCCAGCAGCTTCTACCGACAGGGGGCAACCCAAGAGACCCAGTACTTC.

This sequence joins TRBV10-3 and TRBJ2-2; 9 bases match TRBD2. Germline CDR1 ENHRY, CDR2 SYGVKD. The CDR3 consists of 15 residues. V shed 5 bases, J shed 3 bases, and the junction held 4 bases outside the gene matches. CDR3 bases: TGTGCCATCAGTCCCGGACTAGCGTACACCGGGGAGCTGTTTTTT. This encodes CAISPGLAYTGELFF.

This clone appeared a few times. The chain recombines TRBV5-1 with TRBJ2-5; TRBD2 agrees at 11 bases. CDR1 and CDR2 (germline): SGHRS, YFSETQ. The CDR3 is 16 residues long. V shed 3 bases, J shed 0 bases, and the junction held 4 bases outside the gene matches. In nucleotides, the CDR3 is TGCGCCAGCAGCTACGGACTAGCGGGTTACCAAGAGACCCAGTACTTC. Amino acids: CASSYGLAGYQETQYF.

This clone is a singleton in its sample. The rearrangement uses TRBV28 and TRBJ1-2, with 10 bases matching TRBD1. With V trimmed by 2 bases and J by 2 bases, 5 bases remained unmatched. The germline V gene encodes CDR1 MDHEN and CDR2 SYDVKM. The CDR3 spans 16 residues. DNA for the CDR3: TGTGCCAGCAGTTTAGTTTGGGGACAGGGGAACTATGGCTACACCTTC. Amino acid sequence: CASSLVWGQGNYGYTF.

This clone occurred a few times. The genes are TRBV5-4 and TRBJ2-1; 10 positions agree with TRBD2. CDR3 size: 14 residues. Losses at the gene ends were 7 bases for V and 8 bases for J; bases not matched to a gene: 9. Germline V gene sequence: CDR1 SGHNT, CDR2 YYREEE (reference sequence). Here the CDR3 DNA reads TGTGCCAGCGAAAAGCGGGGGGGCCGAGATGAGCAGTTCTTC. As protein: CASEKRGGRDEQFF.

The V and J genes are TRBV18 and TRBJ1-1, with D unresolved. CDR1 is KGHSH, CDR2 LQKENI, per germline. There are 13 residues in the CDR3. V dropped 5 bases and J dropped 3 bases, with 10 bases sitting between them. CDR3 loop: CASSLREDTEAFF. CDR3 DNA sequence: TGTGCCAGCTCATTACGGGAGGACACTGAAGCTTTCTTT.

This clone was recorded a few times. The rearrangement joins TRBV4-3 to TRBJ1-2, with TRBD1 matching over 8 bases. The CDR3 spans 14 residues. CDR1 and CDR2 from the germline V gene are LGHNA and YSLEER. Trimming cost V 4 bases and J 3 bases; bases outside gene matches: 4. In DNA, the CDR3 is TGCGCCAGCAGCCGCAAACAGGGGGACTATGGCTACACCTTC. It yields the protein CASSRKQGDYGYTF.

The gene calls are TRBV7-2 and TRBJ2-5; 8 bases match TRBD1. Trimming removed 3 bases from V and 5 bases from J; junction bases left unmatched: 2. CDR3 length: 13 residues. In germline, CDR1 is SGHTA, CDR2 FQGNSA. In DNA form, the CDR3 reads TGTGCCAGCAGCTTTAACAGGGGGGAGACCCAGTACTTC. It translates to CASSFNRGETQYF.

V is TRBV28 and J is TRBJ2-3; D perhaps matches TRBD2 (6 bases). The germline gives CDR1 MDHEN, CDR2 SYDVKM. This CDR3 spans 13 amino acids. V was clipped by 7 bases and J by 1 base, with 9 bases between them. The CDR3 region has the DNA TGTGCCAGCATGTGGGGGGGCACAGATACGCAGTATTTT. It encodes CASMWGGTDTQYF.

This clone was picked up a small number of times. The J gene is TRBJ2-7, the V gene TRBV7-9; 11 nucleotides match TRBD2. V shed 3 bases, J shed 6 bases, and the junction held 13 bases outside the gene matches. CDR1 is SEHNR, CDR2 FQNEAQ, per germline (reference sequence). This CDR3 contains 17 residues. Here the CDR3 reads CASSFRALAGGPVEQYF. CDR3 DNA sequence: TGTGCCAGCAGCTTCCGAGCCTTAGCGGGGGGGCCGGTCGAGCAGTACTTC.

This clone showed up just a few times. This chain joins TRBV5-1 and TRBJ2-7; D remains unclear. V was pared by 0 bases and J by 7 bases, with 14 bases between. The V gene's germline CDR1 is SGHRS and CDR2 YFSETQ. The CDR3 has 14 amino acids. The DNA for the CDR3 is TGCGCCAGCAGCTTGGGTCTCTCTGTGGCAGAGCAGTACTTC. This encodes CASSLGLSVAEQYF.

The V gene is TRBV4-1, the J gene TRBJ2-7, with 9 bases fitting TRBD2. The CDR3 is 18 amino acids. The V and J ends lost 4 bases and 3 bases, in that order; junction bases with no gene match: 16. CDR1 is MGHRA and CDR2 is YSYEKL in the germline V gene. The CDR3 DNA reads TGCGCCAGCAGCCGACGCTCCACCCGGCTAGCGGGAAACTACGAGCAGTACTTC. Protein: CASSRRSTRLAGNYEQYF.